A selection of T cell receptor beta chains follows, all from one sample in a study of cytomegalovirus exposure and HLA in healthy donors. Measured with immunoSEQ multiplex PCR; TCRdb has only the in-frame clones, and not every one. The data hold approximately 220,000 clones, with 76% observed a single time. The sequencing sample was made of PBMCs. These receptors were obtained from a man between 18 and 29 years old in good health and CMV-seronegative. Both conserved end residues are part of each CDR3. Fields, in order: J gene, clone size, D gene, CDR3 length, V gene, CDR3 DNA, CDR3 protein. A D gene is named only where the DNA matches it firmly. Clone size is shown for a subset of rows, as once, few, many or a class of expanded clone.

TRBJ2-3 | NA | TRBD2 | 16 | TRBV18 | TGTGCCAGCTCACCTCGGCTAGCGGCTAGCACAGATACGCAGTATTTT | CASSPRLAASTDTQYF
TRBJ1-1 | NA | NA | 15 | TRBV7-9 | TGTGCCGGCAGCTTAGCCGGGGGGGTGAACACTGAAGCTTTCTTT | CAGSLAGGVNTEAFF
TRBJ1-1 | few | NA | 14 | TRBV10-1 | TGCGCCAGCAGTAGGGACACCGCCAACACTGAAGCTTTCTTT | CASSRDTANTEAFF
TRBJ2-2 | NA | NA | 16 | TRBV27 | TGTGCCAGCAGTTTATCGGCAGGGTTCCACACCGGGGAGCTGTTTTTT | CASSLSAGFHTGELFF
TRBJ2-5 | once | TRBD2 | 16 | TRBV7-3 | TGTGCCAGCAGCCTTATTAGCGGGAGGGGTGAGGAGACCCAGTACTTC | CASSLISGRGEETQYF
TRBJ1-5 | NA | NA | 16 | TRBV29-1 | TGCAGCGTCGTCTCGGGACTCCAGAAGCCCAATCAGCCCCAGCATTTT | CSVVSGLQKPNQPQHF
TRBJ2-3 | NA | NA | 13 | TRBV19 | TGTGCCAGTCTGAACTCCCTCACAGATACGCAGTATTTT | CASLNSLTDTQYF
TRBJ1-5 | NA | TRBD1 | 14 | TRBV27 | TGTGCCAGCAGTTTAGCAGGGGGCGGTCAGCCCCAGCATTTT | CASSLAGGGQPQHF
TRBJ2-1 | NA | TRBD1 | 15 | TRBV5-1 | TGCGCCAGCAGCTCTGGACAGGTCTCCTACAATGAGCAGTTCTTC | CASSSGQVSYNEQFF
TRBJ2-7 | NA | TRBD2 | 15 | TRBV4-2 | TGTGCCAGCAGCCAAGCGACTAGCGGGGCCTACGAGCAGTACTTC | CASSQATSGAYEQYF
TRBJ2-5 | NA | TRBD2 | 15 | TRBV11-2 | TGTGCCAGCAGCCCCGCCGGGGGAGGGATAGAGACCCAGTACTTC | CASSPAGGGIETQYF
TRBJ2-2 | NA | NA | 14 | TRBV28 | TGTGCCAGCAGTAATCAGGGCGGCACCGGGGAGCTGTTTTTT | CASSNQGGTGELFF
TRBJ2-1 | NA | TRBD2 | 18 | TRBV25-1 | TGTGCCAGCAGTGATACTAGCGGGAGGGGGAGCTCCTACAATGAGCAGTTCTTC | CASSDTSGRGSSYNEQFF
TRBJ2-3 | NA | TRBD2 | 15 | TRBV7-9 | TGTGCCAGCAGAACGAGACTAGCGGACACAGATACGCAGTATTTT | CASRTRLADTDTQYF
TRBJ2-2 | NA | TRBD2 | 13 | TRBV30 | TGTGCCTCTACAAGCGGGAGCACCGGGGAGCTGTTTTTT | CASTSGSTGELFF
TRBJ2-7 | NA | TRBD1 | 14 | TRBV7-9 | TGTGCCAGCCGAGGCGGGACAGGTGAATACGAGCAGTACTTC | CASRGGTGEYEQYF
TRBJ2-2 | few | TRBD1 | 13 | TRBV2 | TGTGCCAGCAGGGGACAGGGGGACGGGGAGCTGTTTTTT | CASRGQGDGELFF
TRBJ2-1 | NA | TRBD2 | 13 | TRBV6-5 | TGTGCCACCACAGCGGGAGGGTACAATGAGCAGTTCTTC | CATTAGGYNEQFF